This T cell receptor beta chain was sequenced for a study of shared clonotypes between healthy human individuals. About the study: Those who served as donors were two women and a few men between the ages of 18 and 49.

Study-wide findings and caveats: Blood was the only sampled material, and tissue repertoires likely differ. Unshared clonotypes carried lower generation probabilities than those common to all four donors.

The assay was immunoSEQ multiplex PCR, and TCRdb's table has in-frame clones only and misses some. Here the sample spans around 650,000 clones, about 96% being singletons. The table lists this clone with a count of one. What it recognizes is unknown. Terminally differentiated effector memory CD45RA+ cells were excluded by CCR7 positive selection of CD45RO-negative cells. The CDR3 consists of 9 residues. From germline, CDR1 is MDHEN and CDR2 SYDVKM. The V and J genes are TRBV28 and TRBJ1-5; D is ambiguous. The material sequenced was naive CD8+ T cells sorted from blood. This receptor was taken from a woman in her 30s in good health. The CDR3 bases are TGTGCTAAGGTTCAGCCCCAGCATTTT. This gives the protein CAKVQPQHF.